The source of this T cell receptor (beta chain) is a study of T-cell reconstitution after alpha-beta-depleted transplantation in children. Preparation of the TCRbeta library involved a method that used unique molecular identifiers. Each CDR3 protein gets one entry after TCRdb re-called the PCR reads with MiXCR. This table holds hundreds of thousands of distinct CDR3 sequences, 9.5% to 15% found once. The CDR3 spans 12 residues. Deletions cut 1 base from V and 6 bases from J, with 5 bases between. This clonotype appeared many times. This rearrangement joins TRBV12-3 or TRBV12-4 to TRBJ2-3; D ambiguous. The TCR sequence derives from a human donor who donated a stem cell graft to a child with combined immunodeficiency. Sequenced material: PBMCs from the stem cell graft donor, taken from the stem cell graft. This chain's CDR3 is CASSLEVDTQYF. CDR3 coding DNA: TGTGCCAGCAGTTTAGAGGTGGATACGCAGTATTTT.